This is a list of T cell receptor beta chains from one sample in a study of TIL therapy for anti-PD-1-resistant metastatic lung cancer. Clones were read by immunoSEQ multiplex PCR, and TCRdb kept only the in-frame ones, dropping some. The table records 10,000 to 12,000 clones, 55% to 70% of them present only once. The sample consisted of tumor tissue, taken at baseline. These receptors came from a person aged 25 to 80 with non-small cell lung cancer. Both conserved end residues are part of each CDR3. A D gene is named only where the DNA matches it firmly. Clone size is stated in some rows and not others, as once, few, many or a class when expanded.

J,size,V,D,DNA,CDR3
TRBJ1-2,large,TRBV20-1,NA,TGCAGTGCTAGGGCCGGTCTATCCTACACCTTC,CSARAGLSYTF
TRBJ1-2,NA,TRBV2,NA,TGTGCCAGCAGTGAACAGGGAGGTGGCTATGGCTACACCTTC,CASSEQGGGYGYTF
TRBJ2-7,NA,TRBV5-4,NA,TGTGCCAGCAGCTCGGGACCGAACTACGAGCAGTACTTC,CASSSGPNYEQYF
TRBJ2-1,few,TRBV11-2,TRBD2,TGTGCCAGCAGCTTGGGGCTAGCGGGGCGTGGGTCCTACAATGAGCAGTTCTTC,CASSLGLAGRGSYNEQFF
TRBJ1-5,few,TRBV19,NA,TGTGCCAGTAGGGGTTATAGCAATCAGCCCCAGCATTTT,CASRGYSNQPQHF
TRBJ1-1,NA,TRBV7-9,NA,TGTGCCAGCAGCTTTTTAGGACAGTTCACTGAAGCTTTCTTT,CASSFLGQFTEAFF
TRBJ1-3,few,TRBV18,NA,TGTGCCAGCTCAAAAATCAGGGGTACCTCTGGAAACACCATATATTTT,CASSKIRGTSGNTIYF
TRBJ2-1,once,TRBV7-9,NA,TGTGCCAGCAGCCTCCCGGTGAGTTACAATGAGCAGTTCTTC,CASSLPVSYNEQFF
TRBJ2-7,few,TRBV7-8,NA,TGTGCCAGCAGCTTCCGACTAGAGAGCTCCTACGAGCAGTACTTC,CASSFRLESSYEQYF
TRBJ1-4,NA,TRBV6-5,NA,TGTGCCAGCAGCCTGGACAGTAATGAAAAACTGTTTTTT,CASSLDSNEKLFF
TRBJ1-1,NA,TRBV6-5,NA,TGTGCCAGCAGTTACTCAGAGACTCATCCTGAAGCTTTCTTT,CASSYSETHPEAFF
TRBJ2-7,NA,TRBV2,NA,TGTGCCAGCCGCTCACCCGAATCAGGGAAAATCCCTTACGAGCAGTACTTC,CASRSPESGKIPYEQYF
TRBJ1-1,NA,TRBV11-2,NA,TGTGCCAGCAGCTTCTCTAACACTGAAGCTTTCTTT,CASSFSNTEAFF
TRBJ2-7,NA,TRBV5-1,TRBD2,TGCGCCAGCAGCTTGGGACTAGCGGGAGGGCTCCACGAGCAGTACTTC,CASSLGLAGGLHEQYF
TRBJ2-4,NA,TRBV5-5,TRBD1,TGTGCCAGCAGCTTGGCACCGGGACAGGGAAACATTCAGTACTTC,CASSLAPGQGNIQYF